This is a list of T cell receptor beta chains from one sample in a study of human T cells and chemical hapten exposure. TCRdb fed the 5' RACE reads into MiXCR, producing one record per CDR3 protein. This table has approximately 80,000 distinct CDR3 sequences, 15% to 20% appearing once. The receptors come from a female donor in good health. CDR3s leave out the opening cysteine and the closing phenylalanine or tryptophan. Each record gives: V gene, J gene, CDR3 protein.

>TRBV2|TRBJ1-5
ASSYTERSNQPQH
>TRBV2|TRBJ2-2
ATPRDYANTGELF
>TRBV18|TRBJ2-1
ASSPRQFPYNEQF
>TRBV20-1|TRBJ2-7
SASFVQDEQY
>TRBV20-1|TRBJ2-3
SAQGGANHPDTQY
>TRBV5-1|TRBJ2-1
ASSPSTSGIYNEQF
>TRBV6-2/TRBV6-3|TRBJ1-1
ASTLGQNTEAF
>TRBV5-1|TRBJ1-6
ASSLAQRGPLH
>TRBV2|TRBJ1-1
ASSREPTEAF
>TRBV3-1|TRBJ2-5
ASSLAAGGSGTQY
>TRBV20-1|TRBJ1-2
SANRDARRYGYT
>TRBV7-9|TRBJ2-1
ASSNLGTNNEQF
>TRBV6-5|TRBJ1-2
ASSYYGTASYGYT
>TRBV5-1|TRBJ2-7
ASSINRGLHEQY
>TRBV19|TRBJ2-2
ASSIDVRTVTGELF
>TRBV7-9|TRBJ2-3
ASSRSSGGRTDTQY
>TRBV12-3/TRBV12-4|TRBJ1-1
ASSPAIDRGGEAF
>TRBV6-1|TRBJ2-2
ASSVKGGGELF
>TRBV14|TRBJ1-3
ASSQAPVSGNTIY
>TRBV11-1|TRBJ2-4
ASSLDPLGAKNIQY
>TRBV30|TRBJ1-1
AWREKGVPEAF
>TRBV25-1|TRBJ1-5
ASSETELQPQH
>TRBV7-8|TRBJ2-3
ASSIAGDTQY
>TRBV19|TRBJ1-2
ASSITRGGSLANYGYT
>TRBV30|TRBJ2-5
AWSVGVWGQETQY
>TRBV6-6|TRBJ1-1
ASSYNQGRSTEAF